This entry features one T cell receptor beta chain sequence. Its antigen is currently unknown. Use of 60 Vbeta and 13 Jbeta primers characterized the PCR. Profiling relied on immunoSEQ multiplex PCR, and the TCRdb table lists in-frame clones only, not all of them. The sample holds under 200,000 clones; around 90% are singletons and the top ten take 0.85%. This entry is derived from a study of cytomegalovirus exposure and HLA in healthy donors. Study-level points and caveats: An analysis done earlier found most TCR beta V segments productive about 87% or about 30% of the time. Over 150 TCR beta chains were listed as cytomegalovirus-associated.

Trimming took 2 bases from V and 1 from J; bases not matched to a gene: 7. The CDR3 sequence is 17 residues long. Looked up from germline, CDR1 is SGHDT and CDR2 is YYEEEE. Sequenced material: PBMCs. The receptor comes from a woman in her twenties or thirties in good health and CMV-seronegative. The chain couples TRBV5-6 to TRBJ2-5, with 11 bases fitting TRBD2. The CDR3 DNA reads TGTGCCAGCAGCTTAAATAGCGGGGGGGCGATCCAAGAGACCCAGTACTTC. This sequence encodes CASSLNSGGAIQETQYF.